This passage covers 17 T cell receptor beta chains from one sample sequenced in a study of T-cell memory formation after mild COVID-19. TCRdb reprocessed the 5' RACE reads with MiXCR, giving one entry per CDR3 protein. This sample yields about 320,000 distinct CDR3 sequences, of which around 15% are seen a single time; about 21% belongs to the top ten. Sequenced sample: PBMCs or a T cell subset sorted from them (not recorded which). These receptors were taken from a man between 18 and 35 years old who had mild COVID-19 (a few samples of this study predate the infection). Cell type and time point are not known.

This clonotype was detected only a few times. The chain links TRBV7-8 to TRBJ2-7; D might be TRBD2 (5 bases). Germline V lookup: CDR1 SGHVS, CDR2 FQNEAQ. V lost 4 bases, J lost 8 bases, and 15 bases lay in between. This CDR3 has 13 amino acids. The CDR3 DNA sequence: TGTGCCAGCAGCTCCCGACTCAACGGGAAGCAGTACTTC. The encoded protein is CASSSRLNGKQYF.

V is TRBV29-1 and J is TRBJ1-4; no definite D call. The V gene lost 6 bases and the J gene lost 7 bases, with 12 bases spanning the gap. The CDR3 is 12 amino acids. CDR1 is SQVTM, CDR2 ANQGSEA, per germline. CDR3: CSVKTIGEKLFF. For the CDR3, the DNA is TGCAGCGTCAAGACAATTGGTGAAAAACTGTTTTTT. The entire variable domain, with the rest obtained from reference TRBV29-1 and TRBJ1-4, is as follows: SAVISQKPSRDICQRGTSLTIQCQVDSQVTMMFWYRQQPGQSLTLIATANQGSEATYESGFVIDKFPISRPNLTFSTLTVSNMSPEDSSIYLCSVKTIGEKLFFGSGTQLSVL.

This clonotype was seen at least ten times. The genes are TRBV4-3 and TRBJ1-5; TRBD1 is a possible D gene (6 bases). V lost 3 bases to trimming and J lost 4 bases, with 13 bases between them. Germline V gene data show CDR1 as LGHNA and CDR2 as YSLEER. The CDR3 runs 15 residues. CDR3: CASSHIQGGNQPQHF. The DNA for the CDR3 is TGCGCCAGCAGCCATATACAGGGAGGAAATCAGCCCCAGCATTTT.

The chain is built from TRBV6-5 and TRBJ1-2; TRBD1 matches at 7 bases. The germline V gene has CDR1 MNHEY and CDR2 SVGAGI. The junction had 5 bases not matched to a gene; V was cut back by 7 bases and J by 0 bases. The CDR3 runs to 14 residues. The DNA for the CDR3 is TGTGCCAGCACTCGGGACAGCTCTAACTATGGCTACACCTTC. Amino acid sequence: CASTRDSSNYGYTF.

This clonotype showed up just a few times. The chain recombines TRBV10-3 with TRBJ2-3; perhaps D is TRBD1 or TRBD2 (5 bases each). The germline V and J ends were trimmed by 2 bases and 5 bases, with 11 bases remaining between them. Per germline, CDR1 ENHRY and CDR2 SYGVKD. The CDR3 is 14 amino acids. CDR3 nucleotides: TGTGCCATCAGTGAGGGCAGGGCGGGAGATACGCAGTATTTT. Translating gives CAISEGRAGDTQYF.

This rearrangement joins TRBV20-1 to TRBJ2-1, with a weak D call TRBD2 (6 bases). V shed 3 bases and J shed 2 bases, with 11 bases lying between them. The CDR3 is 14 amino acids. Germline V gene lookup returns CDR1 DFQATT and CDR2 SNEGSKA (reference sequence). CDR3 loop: CSASFAGPYNEQFF. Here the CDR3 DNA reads TGCAGTGCTAGTTTTGCGGGGCCCTACAATGAGCAGTTCTTC.

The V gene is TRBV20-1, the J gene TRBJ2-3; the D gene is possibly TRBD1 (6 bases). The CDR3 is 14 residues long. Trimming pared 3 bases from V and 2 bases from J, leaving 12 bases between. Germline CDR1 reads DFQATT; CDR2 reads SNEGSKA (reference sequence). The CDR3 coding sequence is TGCAGTGCTAGTATACAGGGAGTCACAGATACGCAGTATTTT. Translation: CSASIQGVTDTQYF.

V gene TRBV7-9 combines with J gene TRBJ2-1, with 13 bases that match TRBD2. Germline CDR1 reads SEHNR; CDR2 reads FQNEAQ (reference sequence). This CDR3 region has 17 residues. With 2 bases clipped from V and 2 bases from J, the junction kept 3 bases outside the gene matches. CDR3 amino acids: CASSLLTSGGTYNEQFF. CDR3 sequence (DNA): TGTGCCAGCAGCTTATTGACTAGCGGGGGGACCTACAATGAGCAGTTCTTC.

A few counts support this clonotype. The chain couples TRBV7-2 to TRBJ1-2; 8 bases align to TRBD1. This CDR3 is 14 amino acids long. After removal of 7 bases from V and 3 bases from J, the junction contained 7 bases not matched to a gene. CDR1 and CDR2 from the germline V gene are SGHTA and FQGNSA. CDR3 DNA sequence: TGTGCCAGCACCAAACAGGGGGGTGACTATGGCTACACCTTC. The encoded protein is CASTKQGGDYGYTF. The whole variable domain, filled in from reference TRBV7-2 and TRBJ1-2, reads GAGVSQSPSNKVTEKGKDVELRCDPISGHTALYWYRQSLGQGLEFLIYFQGNSAPDKSGLPSDRFSAERTGGSVSTLTIQRTQQEDSAVYLCASTKQGGDYGYTFGSGTRLTVV.

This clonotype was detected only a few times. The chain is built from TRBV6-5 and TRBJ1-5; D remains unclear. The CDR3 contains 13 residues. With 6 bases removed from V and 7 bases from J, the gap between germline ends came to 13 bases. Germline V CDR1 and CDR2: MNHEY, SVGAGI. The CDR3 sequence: CASSTGLQQPQHF. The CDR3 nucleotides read TGTGCCAGCAGCACCGGACTCCAGCAGCCCCAGCATTTT.

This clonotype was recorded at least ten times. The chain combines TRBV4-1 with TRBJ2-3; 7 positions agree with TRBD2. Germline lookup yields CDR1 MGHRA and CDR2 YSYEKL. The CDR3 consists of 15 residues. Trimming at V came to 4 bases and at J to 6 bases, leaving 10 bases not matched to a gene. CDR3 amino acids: CASSPSGMSRDTQYF. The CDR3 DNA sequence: TGCGCCAGCAGCCCGAGCGGGATGAGCCGGGATACGCAGTATTTT.

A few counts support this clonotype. The CDR3 DNA follows: TGTGCCACCCCCCCTAGCGGGGGAACAGATACGCAGTATTTT. Encoded protein: CATPPSGGTDTQYF. The J gene is TRBJ2-3, the V gene TRBV7-9; 10 nucleotides align to TRBD2. Germline V lookup: CDR1 SEHNR, CDR2 FQNEAQ (reference sequence). V lost 10 bases and J lost 3; bases outside the gene matches: 7. The CDR3 is 14 amino acids.

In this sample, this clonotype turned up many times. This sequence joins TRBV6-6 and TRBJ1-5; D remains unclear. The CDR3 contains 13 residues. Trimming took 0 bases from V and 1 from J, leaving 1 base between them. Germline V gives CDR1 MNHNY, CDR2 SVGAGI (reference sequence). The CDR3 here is CASSYSSNQPQHF. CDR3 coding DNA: TGTGCCAGCAGTTACTCGAGCAATCAGCCCCAGCATTTT.

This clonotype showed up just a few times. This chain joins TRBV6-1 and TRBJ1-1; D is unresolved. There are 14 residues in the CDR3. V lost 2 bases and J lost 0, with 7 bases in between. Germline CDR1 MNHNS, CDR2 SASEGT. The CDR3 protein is CASSEPGLNTEAFF. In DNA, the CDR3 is TGTGCCAGCAGTGAACCAGGCCTGAACACTGAAGCTTTCTTT.

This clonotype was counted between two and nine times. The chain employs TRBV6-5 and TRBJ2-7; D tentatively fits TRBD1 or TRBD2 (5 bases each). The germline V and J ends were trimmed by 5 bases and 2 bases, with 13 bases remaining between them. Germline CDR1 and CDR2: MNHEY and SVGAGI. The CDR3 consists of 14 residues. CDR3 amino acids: CASSTGTATYEQYF. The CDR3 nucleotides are TGTGCCAGCAGTACCGGGACGGCCACCTACGAGCAGTACTTC.

Written as DNA, the CDR3 is TGCAGCGTTGATACCGCGGCGAGAGAGCTGTTTTTT. Its protein product is CSVDTAARELFF. The chain combines TRBV29-1 with TRBJ2-2; D unclear. The CDR3 length is 12 residues. V lost 3 bases to trimming and J lost 11 bases, with 13 bases between them. The germline V gene has CDR1 SQVTM and CDR2 ANQGSEA.

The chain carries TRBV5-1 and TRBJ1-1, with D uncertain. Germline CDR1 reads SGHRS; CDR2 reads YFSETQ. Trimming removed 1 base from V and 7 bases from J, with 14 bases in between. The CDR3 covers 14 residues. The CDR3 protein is CASSLLPLDREAFF. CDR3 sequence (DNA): TGCGCCAGCAGCTTGCTCCCTTTGGACCGTGAAGCTTTCTTT.